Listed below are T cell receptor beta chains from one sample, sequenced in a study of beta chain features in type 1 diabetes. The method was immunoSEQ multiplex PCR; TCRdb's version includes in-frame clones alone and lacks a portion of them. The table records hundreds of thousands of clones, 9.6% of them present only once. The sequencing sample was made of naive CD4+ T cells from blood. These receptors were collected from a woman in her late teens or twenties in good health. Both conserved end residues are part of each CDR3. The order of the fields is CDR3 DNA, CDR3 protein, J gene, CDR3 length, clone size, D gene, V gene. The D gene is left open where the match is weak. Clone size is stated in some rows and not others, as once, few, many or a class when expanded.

TGTGCCAGCAGCGTAGTGGGTAGCGCACCTTACTCCTACGAGCAGTACTTC | CASSVVGSAPYSYEQYF | TRBJ2-7 | 17 | NA | NA | TRBV9
TGTGCCAGCAGCTTACTTCTTGGACTAGCGGGCCACAATGAGCAGTTCTTC | CASSLLLGLAGHNEQFF | TRBJ2-1 | 17 | NA | TRBD2 | TRBV7-9
TGTGCCAGCAGCCCTTCAATAGCGGGGGGCCATAGGTCCTACAATGAGCAGTTCTTC | CASSPSIAGGHRSYNEQFF | TRBJ2-1 | 19 | few | TRBD2 | TRBV7-2
TGTGCCAGCAGATCCGGGGCTAGCGTTCCCGAGCAGTACTTC | CASRSGASVPEQYF | TRBJ2-7 | 14 | NA | NA | TRBV6-5
TGTGCCACCAGCAGAGATGCGGACCCGGACAGGGGAATCTATGGCTACACCTTC | CATSRDADPDRGIYGYTF | TRBJ1-2 | 18 | few | TRBD1 | TRBV15
TGTGCCTGGAGTGTACTAACAGGGGCGCATTATGGCTACACCTTC | CAWSVLTGAHYGYTF | TRBJ1-2 | 15 | NA | TRBD1 | TRBV30
TGTGCCTGGGACAGGGAGAAAAACATTCAGTACTTC | CAWDREKNIQYF | TRBJ2-4 | 12 | NA | TRBD1 | TRBV30
TGTGCCAGTAGTATATTACAGGGGCAGTATGGCTACACCTTC | CASSILQGQYGYTF | TRBJ1-2 | 14 | NA | TRBD1 | TRBV19
TGTGCCAGCAGCTTGGGAACTAGCGGGAATGCCGGGGAGCTGTTTTTT | CASSLGTSGNAGELFF | TRBJ2-2 | 16 | few | TRBD2 | TRBV5-4
TGTGCCAGCAGTGAACACAGATTTGGCTACACCTTC | CASSEHRFGYTF | TRBJ1-2 | 12 | few | NA | TRBV2
TGTGCCAGTAGGGACCGGGACTGGAATAAAGAGACCCAGTACTTC | CASRDRDWNKETQYF | TRBJ2-5 | 15 | NA | NA | TRBV19
TGTGCCAGCAGCCCGGGACAGGGGACCCTGAGGGGCAATGAGCAGTTCTTC | CASSPGQGTLRGNEQFF | TRBJ2-1 | 17 | NA | TRBD1 | TRBV7-9
TGTGCCAGCCTCTCAATTTCTCCGGGCACTGAAGCTTTCTTT | CASLSISPGTEAFF | TRBJ1-1 | 14 | NA | NA | TRBV5-6
TGCGCCAGCAGCCCCGGGACTAGCGGGCCCTACGAGCAGTACTTC | CASSPGTSGPYEQYF | TRBJ2-7 | 15 | NA | TRBD2 | TRBV5-1
TGTGCCTGGAGTGGCACAAGGCTAGGGGGTCGGAATGAGCAGTTCTTC | CAWSGTRLGGRNEQFF | TRBJ2-1 | 16 | few | NA | TRBV30
TGCGCCAGCAGTCCCTGGGGTAGCGGGAGCCCAGATACGCAGTATTTT | CASSPWGSGSPDTQYF | TRBJ2-3 | 16 | few | TRBD2 | TRBV5-1
TGTGCCTGGAGTGTGCAGATGAACACTGAAGCTTTCTTT | CAWSVQMNTEAFF | TRBJ1-1 | 13 | few | NA | TRBV30
TGTGCCAGCAGCCAAGGTCCCGGGGGGGCCCTCAATGAGCAGTTCTTC | CASSQGPGGALNEQFF | TRBJ2-1 | 16 | few | TRBD2 | TRBV4-2
TGCAGCGTTGAAGCTGGTCCAGGGATCGCGGGCTACACCTTC | CSVEAGPGIAGYTF | TRBJ1-2 | 14 | NA | NA | TRBV29-1
TGTGCCAGCAGCGTAGCCGGACTAGCAAGCACAGATACGCAGTATTTT | CASSVAGLASTDTQYF | TRBJ2-3 | 16 | few | TRBD2 | TRBV9
TGTGCCAGCTGGGACAGGGGCTTCTACGAGCAGTACTTC | CASWDRGFYEQYF | TRBJ2-7 | 13 | NA | TRBD1 | TRBV27
TGTGCCAGCAGCTACAGGGGTACGGGTGAAAAACTGTTTTTT | CASSYRGTGEKLFF | TRBJ1-4 | 14 | few | TRBD1 | TRBV7-9
TGTGCCTGGAGTGTATCAGGGTCTGGCTACACCTTC | CAWSVSGSGYTF | TRBJ1-2 | 12 | many | NA | TRBV30